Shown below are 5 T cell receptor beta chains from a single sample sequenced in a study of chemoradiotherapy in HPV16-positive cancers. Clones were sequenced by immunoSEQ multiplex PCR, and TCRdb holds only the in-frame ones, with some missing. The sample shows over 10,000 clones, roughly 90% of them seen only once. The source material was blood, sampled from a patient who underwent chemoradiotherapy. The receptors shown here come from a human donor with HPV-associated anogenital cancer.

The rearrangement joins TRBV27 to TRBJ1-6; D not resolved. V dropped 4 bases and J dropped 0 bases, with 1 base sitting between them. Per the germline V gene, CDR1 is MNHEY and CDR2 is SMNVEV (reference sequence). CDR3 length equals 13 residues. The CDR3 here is CASSYSYNSPLHF. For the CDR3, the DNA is TGTGCCAGCAGTTACTCCTATAATTCACCCCTCCACTTT.

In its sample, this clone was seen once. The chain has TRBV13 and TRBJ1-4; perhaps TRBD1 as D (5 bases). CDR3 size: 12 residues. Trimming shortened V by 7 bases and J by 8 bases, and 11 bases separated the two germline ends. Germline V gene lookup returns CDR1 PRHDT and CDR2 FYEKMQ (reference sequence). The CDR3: CASTRGGEKLFF. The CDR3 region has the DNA TGTGCCAGCACGAGGGGAGGGGAAAAACTGTTTTTT.

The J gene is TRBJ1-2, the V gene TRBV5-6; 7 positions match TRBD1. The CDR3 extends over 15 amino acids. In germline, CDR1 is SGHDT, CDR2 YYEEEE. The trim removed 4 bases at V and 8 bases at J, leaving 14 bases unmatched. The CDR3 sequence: CASSPGTAPAEGYTF. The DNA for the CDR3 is TGTGCCAGCAGCCCGGGGACAGCGCCCGCGGAGGGCTACACCTTC.

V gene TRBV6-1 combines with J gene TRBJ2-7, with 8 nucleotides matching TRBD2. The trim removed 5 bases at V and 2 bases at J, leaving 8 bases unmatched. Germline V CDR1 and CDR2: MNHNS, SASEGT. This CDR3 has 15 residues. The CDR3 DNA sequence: TGTGCCAGCAGTCGGGGGGGGACACTAACCTACGAGCAGTACTTC. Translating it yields CASSRGGTLTYEQYF.

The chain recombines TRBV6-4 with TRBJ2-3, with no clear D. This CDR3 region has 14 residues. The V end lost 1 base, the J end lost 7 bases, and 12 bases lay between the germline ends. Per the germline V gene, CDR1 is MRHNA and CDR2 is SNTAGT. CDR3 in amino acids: CASSDLAGGNTQYF. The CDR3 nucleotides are TGTGCCAGCAGTGACTTGGCTGGCGGAAATACGCAGTATTTT.